Listed here are 6 T cell receptor beta chains from one sample, sequenced in a study of shared clonotypes between healthy human individuals. Measured with immunoSEQ multiplex PCR; TCRdb has only the in-frame clones, and not every one. The sample records hundreds of thousands of clones, roughly 92% being singletons. Cells designated naive CD8 were CD45RO-negative and were positively selected for CCR7, with terminally differentiated effector memory CD45RA+ cells excluded. Sequenced: naive CD8+ T cells sorted from blood. The origin of the receptors is a man younger than 45 in good health.

V and J are TRBV27 and TRBJ2-7, with D uncertain. Per germline, CDR1 MNHEY and CDR2 SMNVEV (reference sequence). The germline V and J ends were trimmed by 0 bases and 3 bases, with 12 bases remaining between them. The CDR3 is 15 amino acids. The CDR3 region is CASSLSFVQNYEQYF. CDR3 in DNA: TGTGCCAGCAGTTTATCGTTCGTCCAAAACTACGAGCAGTACTTC.

In regard to this clone: At one of its ends the junction is not consistent with the germline gene, which may arise from a read error. V usage is TRBV9 and J usage is TRBJ2-1; TRBD2 agrees at 7 bases. Germline assignment: CDR1 SGDLS and CDR2 YYNGEE. There are 14 residues in the CDR3. The CDR3 nucleotides are TGTGCCAGCAGCCCGACTAGCTCCCACAATGAGCAGTTCTTC. Protein: CASSPTSSHNEQFF.

The chain recombines TRBV4-1 with TRBJ2-7; D is uncertain. The V gene lost 0 bases and the J gene lost 4 bases, with 22 bases spanning the gap. The V gene's germline CDR1 is MGHRA and CDR2 YSYEKL. The CDR3 loop spans 18 amino acids. As DNA, the CDR3 is TGCGCCAGCAGCCAAGATGGACCCCTAGGTCTAGGAAGGTACGAGCAGTACTTC. It specifies CASSQDGPLGLGRYEQYF.

The chain uses TRBV7-9 and TRBJ2-1; D unclear. The CDR3 contains 12 residues. V was trimmed by 2 bases and J by 7 bases, leaving 6 bases between them. Germline V CDR1 and CDR2: SEHNR, FQNEAQ (reference sequence). In nucleotides, the CDR3 is TGTGCCAGCAGCTTACTCCGGAATGAGCAGTTCTTC. It is translated as CASSLLRNEQFF. Full variable domain (rest looked up from reference TRBV7-9 and TRBJ2-1): DTGVSQNPRHKITKRGQNVTFRCDPISEHNRLYWYRQTLGQGPEFLTYFQNEAQLEKSRLLSDRFSAERPKGSFSTLEIQRTEQGDSAMYLCASSLLRNEQFFGPGTRLTVL.

The V call is TRBV6-6, the J call TRBJ2-1, with 8 bases identical to TRBD2. V shed 6 bases, J shed 8 bases, and the junction held 9 bases outside the gene matches. The CDR3 runs 14 residues. Germline V gene sequence: CDR1 MNHNY, CDR2 SVGAGI (reference sequence). CDR3 loop: CASSRGLETDEQFF. The CDR3, as DNA: TGTGCCAGCAGCCGGGGACTAGAGACGGATGAGCAGTTCTTC.

This rearrangement joins TRBV9 to TRBJ2-3, with D perhaps matching TRBD1 (5 bases). This CDR3 is built from 16 residues. V lost 3 bases to trimming and J lost 4 bases, with 18 bases between them. Looked up from germline, CDR1 is SGDLS and CDR2 is YYNGEE. The CDR3 DNA is TGTGCCAGCAGCGGGATCAGGGCCCCCTCGGCAGATACGCAGTATTTT. It specifies CASSGIRAPSADTQYF.